The 9 T cell receptor beta chains below all came from one sample that was sequenced in a study of T cells in Graves' hyperthyroidism and ophthalmopathy. From RNA transcripts, TCR beta CDR3 regions were amplified. HTBI primers were the set used in a first-round RT-PCR of the TCR CDR3. TCRdb re-analysed the multiplex PCR reads in MiXCR, keeping a single row per CDR3 protein. Of hundreds of thousands of distinct CDR3 sequences in the sample, less than 15% are singletons; the top ten hold less than 10%. Source material: blood. These receptor sequences come from a young woman with Graves' hyperthyroidism.

The chain couples TRBV30 to TRBJ1-1, with TRBD1 identical over 7 bases. With V trimmed by 2 bases and J by 0 bases, 0 bases remained unmatched. The CDR3 length is 13 residues. The V gene's germline CDR1 is GTSNPN and CDR2 SVGIG (reference sequence). The CDR3 nucleotides read TGTGCCTGGAGTAGGGGGCTGAACACTGAAGCTTTCTTT. This gives the protein CAWSRGLNTEAFF. Drawing the rest from reference TRBV30 and TRBJ1-1, the complete variable domain is SQTIHQWPATLVQPVGSPLSLECTVEGTSNPNLYWYRQAAGRGLQLLFYSVGIGQISSEVPQNLSASRPQDRQFILSSKKLLLSDSGFYLCAWSRGLNTEAFFGQGTRLTVV.

The chain has TRBV6-4 and TRBJ2-1; possibly TRBD2 for D (6 bases). The CDR3 totals 15 residues. V dropped 3 bases and J dropped 6 bases, with 15 bases sitting between them. CDR1 is MRHNA and CDR2 is SNTAGT in the germline V gene. CDR3: CASSERWGDLNEQFF. As DNA, the CDR3 is TGTGCCAGCAGTGAACGGTGGGGGGACCTCAATGAGCAGTTCTTC.

This chain connects TRBV4-1 to TRBJ1-1, with 7 positions matching TRBD1. This CDR3 contains 14 residues. V was pared by 5 bases and J by 1 base, with 4 bases of the junction left unmatched. The germline V gene encodes CDR1 MGHRA and CDR2 YSYEKL. The CDR3 sequence: CASSAGGPNTEAFF. The CDR3 DNA reads as TGCGCCAGCAGCGCAGGGGGTCCGAACACTGAAGCTTTCTTT.

This clonotype was recorded many times. The chain recombines TRBV28 with TRBJ2-4; the D is unclear. The CDR3 totals 14 residues. Germline V gene lookup returns CDR1 MDHEN and CDR2 SYDVKM. Trimming left V 3 bases short and J 4 bases short, with 10 bases between. The CDR3 coding sequence is TGTGCCAGCAGTTTTGGTGGGGTAAAAAACATTCAGTACTTC. Translated, it gives CASSFGGVKNIQYF.

The CDR3 protein is CASSQEQLEFNYGYTF. The DNA of the CDR3 is TGTGCCAGCAGCCAAGAGCAACTCGAATTCAACTATGGCTACACCTTC. This chain joins TRBV14 and TRBJ1-2; D gene unclear. The CDR3 is made up of 16 amino acids. CDR1 is SGHDN, CDR2 FVKESK, per germline. V was shortened by 0 bases and J by 2 bases, with 13 bases between the two germline ends.

The gene calls are TRBV7-6 and TRBJ2-1, with 9 positions matching TRBD2. The germline CDR1 and CDR2 sequences are SGHVS and FNYEAQ. This CDR3 region has 18 residues. Germline trimming cut 3 bases from V and 0 bases from J; bases unmatched to any gene: 9. This CDR3 is CASSLGSSGESSYNEQFF. The CDR3 nucleotides are TGTGCCAGCAGCTTGGGGTCTAGCGGGGAAAGCTCCTACAATGAGCAGTTCTTC. The whole variable domain, remainder taken from reference TRBV7-6 and TRBJ2-1, is GAGVSQSPRYKVTKRGQDVALRCDPISGHVSLYWYRQALGQGPEFLTYFNYEAQQDKSGLPNDRFSAERPEGSISTLTIQRTEQRDSAMYRCASSLGSSGESSYNEQFFGPGTRLTVL.

The sample holds many counts of this clonotype. This sequence joins TRBV10-3 and TRBJ2-7; TRBD1 might be the D (6 bases). V was clipped by 3 bases and J by 2 bases, with 11 bases between them. The CDR3 totals 14 residues. Germline CDR1 reads ENHRY; CDR2 reads SYGVKD. CDR3 DNA: TGTGCCATCAGTGACAGGGGCCCCGCCTACGAGCAGTACTTC. This encodes CAISDRGPAYEQYF.

This rearrangement joins TRBV7-3 to TRBJ1-5, with D possibly TRBD1 on 5 matching bases. CDR1 and CDR2 (germline): SGHTA, FQGTGA. Between the trimmed V and J ends, which lost 2 bases and 9 bases, there was a span of 11 bases. The CDR3 extends over 13 amino acids. This CDR3 reads CASSLEGFRPQHF. CDR3 bases: TGTGCCAGCAGCTTAGAGGGGTTCAGGCCCCAGCATTTT.

This clonotype appeared many times. The chain couples TRBV24-1 to TRBJ2-1; 7 bases align to TRBD1. This CDR3 has 15 amino acids. The V and J ends lost 0 bases and 5 bases, in that order; junction bases with no gene match: 3. Germline CDR1 and CDR2: KGHDR and SFDVKD. CDR3 coding DNA: TGTGCCACCAGTGATTTGGGGACAGCGAACAATGAGCAGTTCTTC. The encoded protein is CATSDLGTANNEQFF.